A few counts support the clone carrying this T cell receptor (beta chain). Antigen unknown. The record originates from a study of human T cells and chemical hapten exposure. Study summary: There were weekly diphenylcyclopropenone doses to the scalp for patients throughout the approximately 25-week study. Study-level findings and limits: Compared to controls, expanded TCRs made significantly more large clusters of similar CDR3s. Positive correlation was observed between PT1 expanded TCR counts and patch test score.

Each CDR3 protein is one row after TCRdb ran MiXCR on the RACE reads. The sample carries more than 65,000 distinct CDR3 sequences, 9% to 12% recorded once. The CDR3 has 14 residues. V lost 7 bases, J lost 6 bases, and 6 bases stayed unmatched. Germline V gene sequence: CDR1 SQVTM, CDR2 ANQGSEA. Sample time point: patch test 1, 2 weeks after DPC sensitization. As for treatment: therapeutic diphenylcyclopropenone sensitization with weekly scalp DPC. It was unfractionated whole blood from which total RNA was extracted. This chain links TRBV29-1 with TRBJ2-5, with 15 nucleotides matching TRBD2. The TCR originated in a woman in her forties or fifties with alopecia areata. Some clones in this sample may be carry-over from other donors' samples. Source: whole blood, taken in connection with sensitization to the hapten diphenylcyclopropenone (DPC). Here the CDR3 reads CSAGTSGRRKTQYF. The CDR3 coding sequence is TGCAGCGCTGGGACTAGCGGGAGGCGGAAGACCCAGTACTTC.